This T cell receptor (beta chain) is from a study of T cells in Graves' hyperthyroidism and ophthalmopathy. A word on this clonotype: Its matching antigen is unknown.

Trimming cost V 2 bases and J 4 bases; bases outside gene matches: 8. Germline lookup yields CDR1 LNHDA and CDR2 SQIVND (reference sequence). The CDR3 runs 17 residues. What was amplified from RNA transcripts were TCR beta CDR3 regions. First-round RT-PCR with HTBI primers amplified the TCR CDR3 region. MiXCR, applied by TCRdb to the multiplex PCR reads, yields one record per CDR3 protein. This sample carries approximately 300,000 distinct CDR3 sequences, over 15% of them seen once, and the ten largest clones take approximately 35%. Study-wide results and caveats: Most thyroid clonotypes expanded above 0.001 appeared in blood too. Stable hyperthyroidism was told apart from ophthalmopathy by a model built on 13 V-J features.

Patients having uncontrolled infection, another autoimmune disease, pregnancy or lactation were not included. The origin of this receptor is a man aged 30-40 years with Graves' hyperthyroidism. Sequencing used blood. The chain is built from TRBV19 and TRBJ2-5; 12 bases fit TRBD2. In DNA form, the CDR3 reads TGTGCCAGTAGTATAAGTCTAGCGGGAGGGCCTGGAGAGACCCAGTACTTC. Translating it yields CASSISLAGGPGETQYF.